Sequencing of this T cell receptor (beta chain) was carried out in a study of blood T cell repertoires in COVID-19. Overall study context: Sources were T cells, B-cell-depleted T cells, or PBMCs; the material itself was cDNA or gDNA.

In the study's own analysis: Amplification with reference gene primers provided the estimates of nucleated cell counts. Clones were read by immunoSEQ multiplex PCR, and TCRdb kept only the in-frame ones, dropping some. That table supplies the V and J calls and clone size; D and trimming were determined from the DNA. The top ten clones hold 2% to 3% of a sample with under 55,000 clones, around 84% of them seen once. This clone was recorded once. Germline values: CDR1 LGHDT, CDR2 YNNKEL (reference sequence). Trimming shortened V by 0 bases and J by 8 bases, and 13 bases separated the two germline ends. This CDR3 is 14 amino acids long.

The TCR sequence derives from a man aged 45-60 years with acute or convalescent COVID-19. This sequence joins TRBV3-1 (or the pseudogene TRBV3-2) and TRBJ1-2, with TRBD1 as a possible D gene (5 bases). The sequencing sample was made of peripheral blood. The CDR3 nucleotides are TGTGCCAGCAGCCAAGATACAGGAGTGGGGGGCTACACCTTC. Encoded protein: CASSQDTGVGGYTF.